The 5 T cell receptor beta chains below all came from one sample that was sequenced in a study of T cell responses to AZD1222 COVID-19 vaccine. Some clones are missing from TCRdb's copy, which holds only in-frame ones; the method was immunoSEQ multiplex PCR. The sample consists of around 150,000 clones, 85% to 95% of them appearing once. The sample here was peripheral blood, taken 28 days after the second AZD1222 dose. These receptors were taken from an adult who received the AZD1222 COVID-19 vaccine.

This chain connects TRBV7-2 to TRBJ2-2, with TRBD2 matching over 7 bases. The J segment lost 2 bases and the V segment lost 5 bases, leaving 8 bases of the junction unmatched. The CDR3 loop spans 16 amino acids. Germline CDR1 and CDR2: SGHTA and FQGNSA. CDR3 sequence: CASSPQAGRNTGELFF. DNA for the CDR3: TGTGCCAGCAGCCCCCAAGCGGGGAGAAACACCGGGGAGCTGTTTTTT.

The chain is built from TRBV15 and TRBJ1-1; 7 positions agree with TRBD1. Trimming cost V 8 bases and J 3 bases; bases outside gene matches: 9. Germline assignment: CDR1 LNHNV and CDR2 YYDKDF (reference sequence). This CDR3 spans 14 amino acids. The DNA for the CDR3 is TGTGCCACCGGTCTACTACAGGGGTACACTGAAGCTTTCTTT. Protein product: CATGLLQGYTEAFF.

This clone was observed a single time. V gene TRBV30 combines with J gene TRBJ1-1; the match to TRBD1 covers 11 bases. V shed 3 bases and J 3 bases; nucleotides not matched to a gene: 0. Germline CDR1 is GTSNPN and CDR2 is SVGIG (reference sequence). The CDR3 loop spans 13 amino acids. The CDR3 region is CAWRGQGDTEAFF. CDR3 coding DNA: TGTGCCTGGAGGGGACAGGGGGACACTGAAGCTTTCTTT.

The chain joins TRBV4-1 to TRBJ1-4; D call uncertain. There are 15 residues in the CDR3. Trimming removed 1 base from V and 3 bases from J, with 9 bases in between. Germline V gives CDR1 MGHRA, CDR2 YSYEKL. CDR3 nucleotides: TGCGCCAGCAGCCAAGTTTGGATAGCTAATGAAAAACTGTTTTTT. Translated, it gives CASSQVWIANEKLFF.

The genes are TRBV15 and TRBJ2-7; D could derive from TRBD1 or TRBD2 (5 bases each). V dropped 0 bases and J dropped 4 bases, with 19 bases sitting between them. Germline CDR1 is LNHNV and CDR2 is YYDKDF (reference sequence). This CDR3 spans 17 amino acids. CDR3 protein: CATSRDGAGLGGYEQYF. CDR3 nucleotides: TGTGCCACCAGCAGAGATGGGGCCGGCCTTGGGGGTTACGAGCAGTACTTC. Supplemented by reference TRBV15 and TRBJ2-7, the full variable domain reads DAMVIQNPRYQVTQFGKPVTLSCSQTLNHNVMYWYQQKSSQAPKLLFHYYDKDFNNEADTPDNFQSRRPNTSFCFLDIRSPGLGDTAMYLCATSRDGAGLGGYEQYFGPGTRLTVT.